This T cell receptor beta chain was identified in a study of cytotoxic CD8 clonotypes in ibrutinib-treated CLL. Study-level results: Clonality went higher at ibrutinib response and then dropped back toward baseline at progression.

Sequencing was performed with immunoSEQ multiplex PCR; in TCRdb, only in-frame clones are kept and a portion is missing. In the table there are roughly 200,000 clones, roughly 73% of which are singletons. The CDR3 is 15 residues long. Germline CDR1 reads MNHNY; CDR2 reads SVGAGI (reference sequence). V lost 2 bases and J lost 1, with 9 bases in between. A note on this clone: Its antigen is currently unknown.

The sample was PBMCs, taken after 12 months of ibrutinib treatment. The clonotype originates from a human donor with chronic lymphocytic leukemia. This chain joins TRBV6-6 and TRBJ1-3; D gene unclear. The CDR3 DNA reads TGTGCCAGCAGTTACGGAGACCCATCTGGAAACACCATATATTTT. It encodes CASSYGDPSGNTIYF.